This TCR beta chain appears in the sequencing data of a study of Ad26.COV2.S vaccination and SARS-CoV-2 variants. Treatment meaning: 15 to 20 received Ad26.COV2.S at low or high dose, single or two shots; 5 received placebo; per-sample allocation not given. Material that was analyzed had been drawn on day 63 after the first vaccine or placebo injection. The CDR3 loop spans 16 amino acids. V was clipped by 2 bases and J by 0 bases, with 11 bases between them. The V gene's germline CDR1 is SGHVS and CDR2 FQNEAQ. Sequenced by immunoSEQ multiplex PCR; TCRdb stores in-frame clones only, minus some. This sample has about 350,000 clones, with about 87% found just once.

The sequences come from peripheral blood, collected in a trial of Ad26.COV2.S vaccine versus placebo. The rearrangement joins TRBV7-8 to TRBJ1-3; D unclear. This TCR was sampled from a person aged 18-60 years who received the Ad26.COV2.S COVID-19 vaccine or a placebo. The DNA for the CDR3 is TGTGCCAGCAGCTTATTATACGGAAGCTCTGGAAACACCATATATTTT. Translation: CASSLLYGSSGNTIYF.